The text below deals with one TCR beta chain. The CDR3 is 16 residues long. From germline, CDR1 is LNHDA and CDR2 SQIVND (reference sequence). The V segment lost 4 bases and the J segment 2 bases; nucleotides outside the gene matches: 9. The data originate from a study of blood T cell repertoires in COVID-19. TCRdb keeps only in-frame clones here, not all; method: immunoSEQ multiplex PCR. The table lists roughly 240,000 clones, 83% of them singletons. The sequencing input was PBMCs or T cells enriched from blood (not recorded which). This chain connects TRBV19 to TRBJ2-5; 8 positions agree with TRBD1. This receptor was identified in a woman aged 40 to 49 who had been exposed to COVID-19. DNA of the CDR3: TGTGCCAGTAGTACGATACAACAGGGGGAACAAGAGACCCAGTACTTC. It yields the protein CASSTIQQGEQETQYF.